One sample yielded the 12 T cell receptor beta chains listed below, sequenced in a study of T cell clonotyping in hematopoietic cell transplantation. Time point indicated: recipient sample about 28 days before transplant, after cytoreduction. Some clones are missing from TCRdb's copy, which holds only in-frame ones; the method was immunoSEQ multiplex PCR. This table holds about 41,000 clones, less than 85% found once. Material: peripheral blood mononuclear cells, obtained before stem cell transplant. These receptors came from a man aged 55 to 70 with acute myeloid leukemia. Some clones in this sample may be carry-over from other donors' samples.

This chain uses TRBV6-6 with TRBJ1-1, with D maybe TRBD1 (6 bases). Germline values: CDR1 MNHNY, CDR2 SVGAGI (reference sequence). Trimming stripped 2 bases from V and 10 bases from J, with 17 bases between. The length of the CDR3 is 14 residues. CDR3 DNA sequence: TGTGCCAGCAGTTACGGGACATATGTAAGCGCAGCTTTCTTT. Translating gives CASSYGTYVSAAFF.

The V call is TRBV9, the J call TRBJ1-6, with D possibly TRBD1 on 5 matching bases. The CDR3 length is 16 residues. CDR1 is SGDLS, CDR2 YYNGEE, per germline. V lost 0 bases to trimming and J lost 0 bases, with 7 bases between them. The CDR3 spells CASSVDGGSYNSPLHF. As DNA, the CDR3 is TGTGCCAGCAGCGTAGATGGGGGCTCCTATAATTCACCCCTCCACTTT.

The chain recombines TRBV28 with TRBJ2-7; D not resolved. Germline CDR1 MDHEN, CDR2 SYDVKM. The CDR3 runs to 12 residues. V lost 3 bases to trimming and J lost 1 base, with 4 bases between them. For the CDR3, the DNA is TGTGCCAGCAGTTTGTTTTCCTACGAGCAGTACTTC. It encodes CASSLFSYEQYF.

The chain carries TRBV5-1 and TRBJ2-7; 7 bases are a match to TRBD2. This CDR3 region has 18 residues. Germline CDR1 reads SGHRS; CDR2 reads YFSETQ. Trimming removed 0 bases from V and 2 bases from J; junction bases left unmatched: 14. This chain's CDR3 is CASSLAGGLGGNTYEQYF. The CDR3 DNA reads as TGCGCCAGCAGCTTGGCCGGAGGTCTGGGGGGGAACACCTACGAGCAGTACTTC.

The rearrangement joins TRBV2 to TRBJ2-7; D is ambiguous. V was shortened by 7 bases and J by 4 bases, with 5 bases between the two germline ends. Per the germline V gene, CDR1 is SNHLY and CDR2 is FYNNEI. There are 10 residues in the CDR3. CDR3 DNA: TGTGCCAGCAACCAGTACGAGCAGTACTTC. It yields the protein CASNQYEQYF.

The chain couples TRBV18 to TRBJ2-7; maybe TRBD2 (6 bases). The CDR3 runs to 14 residues. CDR1 is KGHSH, CDR2 LQKENI, per germline. V was shortened by 3 bases and J by 4 bases, with 13 bases between the two germline ends. This CDR3 reads CASSPGRGWYEQYF. The CDR3 bases are TGTGCCAGCTCACCCGGACGGGGGTGGTACGAGCAGTACTTC.

This rearrangement joins TRBV25-1 to TRBJ2-1, with TRBD2 matching over 10 bases. Germline CDR1 and CDR2: MGHDK and SYGVNS. This CDR3 is built from 15 residues. V lost 2 bases and J lost 3; bases outside the gene matches: 1. The DNA for the CDR3 is TGTGCCAGCAGTGAACTAGCGGGGGACTACAATGAGCAGTTCTTC. This encodes CASSELAGDYNEQFF.

The rearrangement links TRBV19 to TRBJ1-2; 8 positions match TRBD1. The V gene end was trimmed by 2 bases and the J gene end by 5 bases; junction bases not matched to a gene: 7. Germline V gene sequence: CDR1 LNHDA, CDR2 SQIVND (reference sequence). CDR3 length: 15 amino acids. CDR3 DNA: TGTGCCAGTAGTATATCCCAGGGGGCTGGTTATGGCTACACCTTC. It codes for CASSISQGAGYGYTF.

The chain links TRBV27 to TRBJ2-1; 10 bases match TRBD2. The J segment lost 9 bases and the V segment lost 11 bases, leaving 10 bases of the junction unmatched. The CDR3 has 13 amino acids. CDR1 and CDR2 (germline): MNHEY, SMNVEV (reference sequence). The CDR3 here is CAARLAGVGEQFF. The CDR3 DNA is TGTGCCGCCCGGCTAGCGGGGGTAGGTGAGCAGTTCTTC.

This clone has just one count. The CDR3: CATMKLRAEAFF. The CDR3 DNA reads TGTGCCACCATGAAACTGCGCGCTGAAGCTTTCTTT. V is TRBV28 and J is TRBJ1-1, with D uncertain. Germline CDR1 reads MDHEN; CDR2 reads SYDVKM. The V end was cut by 10 bases, the J end by 6 bases, with 15 bases between. CDR3 length: 12 residues.

The chain joins TRBV2 to TRBJ1-5; tentative D call: TRBD1 (6 bases). Per germline, CDR1 SNHLY and CDR2 FYNNEI. The germline V and J ends were trimmed by 7 bases and 5 bases, with 18 bases remaining between them. The CDR3 totals 15 residues. CDR3 residues: CASKGIGGEDQPQHF. The CDR3 DNA reads TGTGCCAGCAAGGGGATAGGGGGTGAGGATCAGCCCCAGCATTTT. Together with reference TRBV2 and TRBJ1-5, the CDR3 gives the full variable domain: EPEVTQTPSHQVTQMGQEVILRCVPISNHLYFYWYRQILGQKVEFLVSFYNNEISEKSEIFDDQFSVERPDGSNFTLKIRSTKLEDSAMYFCASKGIGGEDQPQHFGDGTRLSIL.

The chain links TRBV28 to TRBJ2-7, with D possibly TRBD2 on 5 matching bases. CDR3 length equals 14 residues. V was shortened by 6 bases and J by 1 base, with 13 bases between the two germline ends. Germline CDR1 reads MDHEN; CDR2 reads SYDVKM. The chain's CDR3 is CASRARTGSYEQYF. For the CDR3, the DNA is TGTGCCAGCAGGGCCCGGACGGGGTCCTACGAGCAGTACTTC.